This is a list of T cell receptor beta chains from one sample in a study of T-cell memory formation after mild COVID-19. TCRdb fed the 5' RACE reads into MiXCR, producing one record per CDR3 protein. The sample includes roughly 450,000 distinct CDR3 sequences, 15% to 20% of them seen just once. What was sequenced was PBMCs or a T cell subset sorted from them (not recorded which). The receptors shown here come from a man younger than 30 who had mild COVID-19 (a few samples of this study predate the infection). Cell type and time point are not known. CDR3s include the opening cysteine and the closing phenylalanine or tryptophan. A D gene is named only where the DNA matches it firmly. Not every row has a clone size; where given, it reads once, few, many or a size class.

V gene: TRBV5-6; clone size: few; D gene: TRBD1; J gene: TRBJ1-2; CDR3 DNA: TGTGCCAGCAGCAAGGGGGCTGTAGTACATGGCTACACCTTC; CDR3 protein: CASSKGAVVHGYTF
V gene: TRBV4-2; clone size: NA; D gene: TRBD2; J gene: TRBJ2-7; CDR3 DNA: TGTGCCAGCAGCCAAGAAACTAGCGGGGTCAACTCCTACGAGCAGTACTTC; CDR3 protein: CASSQETSGVNSYEQYF
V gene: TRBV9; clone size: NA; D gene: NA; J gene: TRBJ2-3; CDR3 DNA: TGTGCCAGCAGCACCCCCCAACTAGGCGGTGGGACAGATACGCAGTATTTT; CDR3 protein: CASSTPQLGGGTDTQYF
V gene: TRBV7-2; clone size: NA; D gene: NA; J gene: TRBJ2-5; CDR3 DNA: TGTGCCAGCAGCCCCGGACAGTCCCAAGAGACCCAGTACTTC; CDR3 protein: CASSPGQSQETQYF
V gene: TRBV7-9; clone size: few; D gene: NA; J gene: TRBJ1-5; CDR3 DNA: TGTGCCAGCAGCTTGCTTAATCAGCCCCAGCATTTT; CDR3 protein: CASSLLNQPQHF
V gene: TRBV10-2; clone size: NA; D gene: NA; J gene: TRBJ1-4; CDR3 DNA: TGCGCCAGCAGTTATAGTCCCGTCGCAACTAATGAAAAACTGTTTTTT; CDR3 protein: CASSYSPVATNEKLFF
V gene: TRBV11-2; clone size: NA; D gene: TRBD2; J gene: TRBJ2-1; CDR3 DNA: TGTGCCAGCAGCGGAACGGGACTAGCGGGGGACTCATCGTTCTTC; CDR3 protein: CASSGTGLAGDSSFF
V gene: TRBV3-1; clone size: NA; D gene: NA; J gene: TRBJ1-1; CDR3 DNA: TGTGCCAGCAGCCGGAGGACAGATAACACTGAAGCTTTCTTT; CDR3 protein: CASSRRTDNTEAFF
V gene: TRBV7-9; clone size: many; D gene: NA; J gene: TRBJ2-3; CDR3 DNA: TGTGCCAGCAGCTTCTTCGGCAGGAAAAGACTAGAGACAGATACGCAGTATTTT; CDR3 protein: CASSFFGRKRLETDTQYF
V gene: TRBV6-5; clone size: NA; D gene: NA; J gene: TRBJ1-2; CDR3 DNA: TGTGCCAGCAGTTACTCGAGGGGAAACTATGGCTACACCTTC; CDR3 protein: CASSYSRGNYGYTF
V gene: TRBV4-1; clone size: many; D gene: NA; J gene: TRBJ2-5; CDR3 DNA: TGCGCCAGCAGCCAAGGAGGGGACCAAGAGACCCAGTACTTC; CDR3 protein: CASSQGGDQETQYF